These 10 T cell receptor beta chains came from one sample sequenced in a study of shared clonotypes between healthy human individuals (dated by TCRdb to 2019 to 2021). Library preparation used the immunoSEQ multiplex PCR assay. What TCRdb holds here is the immuneACCESS table cut down to in-frame rearrangements. Part of the clones is not present; checked against another copy, under half of the missing clones reflect an unresolved V gene, and the others are unexplained. Recorded for this sample are hundreds of thousands of clones; 85% to 95% of them occurred a single time. Over 0.095% of the sample goes to the ten largest clones. CD8 naive samples were CD45RO-negative cells positively selected for CCR7, giving a CD45RA+CCR7+ population that excluded TemRA cells. Source material: naive CD8+ T cells sorted from blood. The cell subset or site label, as the study defines it: CD45RA+CCR7+. The receptors here all came from a woman aged 25-40 years in good health.

V usage is TRBV2 and J usage is TRBJ2-7; 10 bases match TRBD2. The V and J ends lost 8 bases and 4 bases, in that order; junction bases with no gene match: 5. CDR3 size: 13 residues. CDR1 is SNHLY, CDR2 FYNNEI, per germline. The CDR3 spells CASQPGLAYEQYF. In nucleotides, the CDR3 is TGTGCCAGCCAACCGGGACTAGCGTACGAGCAGTACTTC.

On this clone: One end of the junction does not line up with germline, which may come from a read error. J is TRBJ2-7 and V is TRBV28; D gene unclear. Germline CDR1 is MDHEN and CDR2 is SYDVKM. CDR3 size: 12 residues. CDR3 nucleotides: TGTGCCAGCAGCCTCGGGTATGCCGAGCGGTACTTC. Amino acid sequence: CASSLGYAERYF. The variable domain in full, completed from reference TRBV28 and TRBJ2-7, reads DVKVTQSSRYLVKRTGEKVFLECVQDMDHENMFWYRQDPGLGLRLIYFSYDVKMKEKGDIPEGYSVSREKKERFSLILESASTNQTSMYLCASSLGYAERYFGPGTRLTVT.

Remarks on this clone: This sample includes further DNA sequences coding for the same CDR3. The chain employs TRBV20-1 and TRBJ2-7; D is uncertain. The V gene lost 4 bases and the J gene lost 3 bases, with 4 bases spanning the gap. Germline CDR1 reads DFQATT; CDR2 reads SNEGSKA (reference sequence). CDR3 length: 10 amino acids. CDR3 residues: CSAINYEQYF. The CDR3 DNA reads as TGCAGTGCTATTAACTACGAGCAGTACTTC.

The chain is built from TRBV7-6 and TRBJ2-3, with a possible D match to TRBD1 (6 bases). The CDR3 loop spans 13 amino acids. Trimming stripped 2 bases from V and 5 bases from J, with 8 bases between. Germline V CDR1 and CDR2: SGHVS, FNYEAQ. Here the CDR3 reads CASSLQGIDTQYF. The CDR3 nucleotides are TGTGCCAGCAGCTTACAGGGGATAGATACGCAGTATTTT.

This chain links TRBV7-8 with TRBJ1-6; D unclear. V gave up 1 base and J gave up 9 bases, with 7 bases separating them. The CDR3 is made up of 13 amino acids. CDR1 is SGHVS and CDR2 is FQNEAQ in the germline V gene. CDR3 nucleotide sequence: TGTGCCAGCAGCTTAGGACCGGCTTCACCCCTCCACTTT. Translating gives CASSLGPASPLHF.

J is TRBJ2-7 and V is TRBV6-1; 9 bases are shared with TRBD1. The CDR3 has 14 residues. Germline CDR1 and CDR2: MNHNS and SASEGT. Germline trimming cut 4 bases from V and 3 bases from J; bases unmatched to any gene: 4. In nucleotides, the CDR3 is TGTGCCAGCAGTGCCCCGGACAGGGGCTACGAGCAGTACTTC. The encoded protein is CASSAPDRGYEQYF.

This clone came up once. The gene calls are TRBV29-1 and TRBJ2-5, with TRBD2 matching over 14 bases. V shed 8 bases and J 1 base; nucleotides not matched to a gene: 6. The germline CDR1 and CDR2 sequences are SQVTM and ANQGSEA. The CDR3 sequence is 15 residues long. The CDR3 region is CSIGGTSGSQETQYF. For the CDR3, the DNA is TGCAGCATTGGAGGGACTAGCGGGAGCCAAGAGACCCAGTACTTC.

This clone was picked up one time. V gene TRBV4-2 combines with J gene TRBJ2-1; D perhaps matches TRBD2 (7 bases). Germline CDR1 LGHNA, CDR2 YNFKEQ. This CDR3 spans 16 amino acids. Trimming stripped 0 bases from V and 8 bases from J, with 17 bases between. DNA of the CDR3: TGTGCCAGCAGCCAAGAGGACCTTCCGGGGGGCCATGAGCAGTTCTTC. This codes for CASSQEDLPGGHEQFF.

Turning to this clone: Other DNA sequences within the sample encode an identical CDR3. This chain uses TRBV27 with TRBJ1-1, with a tentative D call TRBD1 (6 bases). There are 13 residues in the CDR3. V lost 6 bases to trimming and J lost 1 base, with 9 bases between them. In germline, CDR1 is MNHEY, CDR2 SMNVEV (reference sequence). This CDR3 reads CASRTGRNTEAFF. DNA for the CDR3: TGTGCCAGCAGAACAGGGCGGAACACTGAAGCTTTCTTT.

This chain connects TRBV4-1 to TRBJ1-4; no definite D call. CDR3 length: 12 residues. V dropped 4 bases and J dropped 7 bases, with 7 bases sitting between them. Per the germline V gene, CDR1 is MGHRA and CDR2 is YSYEKL. The CDR3 region has the DNA TGCGCCAGCAGCCCCGTGGGTGAAAAACTGTTTTTT. Protein sequence: CASSPVGEKLFF.